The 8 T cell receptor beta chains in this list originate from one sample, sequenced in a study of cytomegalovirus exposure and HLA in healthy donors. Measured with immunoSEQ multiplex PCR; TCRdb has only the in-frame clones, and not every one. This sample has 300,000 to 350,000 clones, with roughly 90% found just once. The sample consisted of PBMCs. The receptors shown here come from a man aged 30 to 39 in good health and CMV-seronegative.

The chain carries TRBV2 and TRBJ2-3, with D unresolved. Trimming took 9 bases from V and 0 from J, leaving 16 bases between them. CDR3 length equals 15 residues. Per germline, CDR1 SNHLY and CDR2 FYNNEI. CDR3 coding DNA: TGTGCCAGGTCTAGTGGGTCGACTAGCACAGATACGCAGTATTTT. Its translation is CARSSGSTSTDTQYF.

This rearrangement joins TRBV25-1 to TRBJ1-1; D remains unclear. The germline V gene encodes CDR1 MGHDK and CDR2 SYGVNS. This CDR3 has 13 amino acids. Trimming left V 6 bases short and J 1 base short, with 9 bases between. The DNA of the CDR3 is TGTGCCAGCAGACTATCAAGGAACACTGAAGCTTTCTTT. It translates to CASRLSRNTEAFF.

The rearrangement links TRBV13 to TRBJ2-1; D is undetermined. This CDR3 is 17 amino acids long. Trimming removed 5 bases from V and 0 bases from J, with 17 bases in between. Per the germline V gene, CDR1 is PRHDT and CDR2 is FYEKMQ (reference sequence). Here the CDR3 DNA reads TGTGCCAGCAGCCCCAGGCCTGTATTGAGCTCCTACAATGAGCAGTTCTTC. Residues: CASSPRPVLSSYNEQFF.

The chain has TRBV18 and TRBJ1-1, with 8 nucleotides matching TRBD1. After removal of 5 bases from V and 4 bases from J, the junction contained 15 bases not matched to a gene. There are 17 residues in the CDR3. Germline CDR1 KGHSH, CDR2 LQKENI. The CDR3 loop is CASSDRDRFPLGTEAFF. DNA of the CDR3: TGTGCCAGCTCAGACCGGGACAGGTTTCCACTCGGCACTGAAGCTTTCTTT.

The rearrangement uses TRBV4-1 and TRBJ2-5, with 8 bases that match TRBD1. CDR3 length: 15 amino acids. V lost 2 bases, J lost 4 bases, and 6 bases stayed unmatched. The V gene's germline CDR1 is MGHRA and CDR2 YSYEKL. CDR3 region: CASSQYQGAGETQYF. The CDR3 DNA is TGCGCCAGCAGCCAATACCAGGGGGCCGGAGAGACCCAGTACTTC.

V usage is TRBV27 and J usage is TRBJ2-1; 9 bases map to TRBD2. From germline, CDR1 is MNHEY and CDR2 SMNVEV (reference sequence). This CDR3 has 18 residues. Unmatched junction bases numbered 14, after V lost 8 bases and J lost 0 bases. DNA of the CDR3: TGTGCCAGCTGGGGCTATGGTAGCGGGGGTCTCTCCTACAATGAGCAGTTCTTC. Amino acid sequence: CASWGYGSGGLSYNEQFF.

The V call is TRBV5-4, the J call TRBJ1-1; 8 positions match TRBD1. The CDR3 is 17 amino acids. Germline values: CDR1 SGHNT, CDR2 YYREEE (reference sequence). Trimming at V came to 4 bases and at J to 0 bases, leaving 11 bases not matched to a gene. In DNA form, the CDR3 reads TGTGCCAGCAGCCAACCGTGGACAGGGATAGTGAACACTGAAGCTTTCTTT. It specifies CASSQPWTGIVNTEAFF.

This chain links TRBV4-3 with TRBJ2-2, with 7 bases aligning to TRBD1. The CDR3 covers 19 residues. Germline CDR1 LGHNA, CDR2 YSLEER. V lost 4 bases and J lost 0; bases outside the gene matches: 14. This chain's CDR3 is CASSRESRTGTANTGELFF. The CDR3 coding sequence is TGCGCCAGCAGCCGGGAGAGCAGGACAGGCACAGCGAACACCGGGGAGCTGTTTTTT.